Below, 8 T cell receptor beta chains from the same sample are listed, as sequenced in a study of cytomegalovirus exposure and HLA in healthy donors. PCR was performed using 60 Vbeta and 13 Jbeta primers. Generated by immunoSEQ multiplex PCR, the TCRdb table keeps only in-frame clones and is missing some. The sample holds approximately 150,000 clones; around nine tenths are singletons and the top ten take around 0.85%. Sequences were obtained from PBMCs. All receptors come from a woman aged 25 to 45 in good health and CMV-seronegative.

The chain couples TRBV9 to TRBJ2-5, with D unclear. Germline CDR1 SGDLS, CDR2 YYNGEE. Trimming took 4 bases from V and 0 from J, leaving 4 bases between them. This CDR3 has 12 amino acids. The CDR3 loop reads CASSRDQETQYF. The CDR3 DNA sequence: TGTGCCAGCAGCCGGGACCAAGAGACCCAGTACTTC.

The rearrangement links TRBV2 to TRBJ1-2; D perhaps matches TRBD1 (5 bases). The CDR3 has 13 residues. V lost 6 bases, J lost 6 bases, and 14 bases lay in between. Germline CDR1 SNHLY, CDR2 FYNNEI. The CDR3 is CASREQGGHGYTF. The CDR3 coding sequence is TGTGCCAGCAGGGAGCAGGGAGGCCATGGCTACACCTTC.

There are a few counts of this clone. The chain carries TRBV7-2 and TRBJ2-5, with 11 bases aligning to TRBD2. After removal of 5 bases from V and 5 bases from J, the junction contained 13 bases not matched to a gene. CDR1 and CDR2 from the germline V gene are SGHTA and FQGNSA. This CDR3 comprises 17 residues. CDR3 bases: TGTGCCAGCAGCCCCGATCTAGCGGGGGGCCGTCGTGAGACCCAGTACTTC. Translating gives CASSPDLAGGRRETQYF.

The genes are TRBV4-1 and TRBJ2-1; no clear D gene. Germline V CDR1 and CDR2: MGHRA, YSYEKL. The CDR3 sequence is 15 residues long. Trimming left V 7 bases short and J 0 bases short, with 13 bases between. Here the CDR3 reads CASTVIHGSYNEQFF. DNA for the CDR3: TGCGCCAGCACGGTGATCCACGGCTCCTACAATGAGCAGTTCTTC.

The rearrangement uses TRBV7-2 and TRBJ1-3; the match to TRBD1 covers 10 bases. The V and J ends lost 2 bases and 4 bases, in that order; junction bases with no gene match: 5. Germline values: CDR1 SGHTA, CDR2 FQGNSA. The CDR3 has 16 residues. Written as DNA, the CDR3 is TGTGCCAGCAGCTTAACCCCGGGACAGGGGGGAAACACCATATATTTT. Amino acid sequence: CASSLTPGQGGNTIYF.

The chain is built from TRBV9 and TRBJ1-4, with D unresolved. Deletions cut 5 bases from V and 3 bases from J, with 8 bases between. Germline CDR1 is SGDLS and CDR2 is YYNGEE. The CDR3 spans 13 residues. This CDR3 is CASSSTANEKLFF. CDR3 DNA sequence: TGTGCCAGCAGTAGTACGGCTAATGAAAAACTGTTTTTT.

The V gene is TRBV5-1, the J gene TRBJ2-2, with 9 bases identical to TRBD1. Trimming cost V 2 bases and J 4 bases; bases outside gene matches: 3. This CDR3 has 15 residues. Germline CDR1 reads SGHRS; CDR2 reads YFSETQ. The chain's CDR3 is CASSLKQGATGELFF. DNA of the CDR3: TGCGCCAGCAGCTTAAAACAGGGGGCCACCGGGGAGCTGTTTTTT.

As DNA, the CDR3 is TGTGCCAGCAGTGAAGTCAGGGTCATGAACACTGAAGCTTTCTTT. Translation gives CASSEVRVMNTEAFF. V gene TRBV2 combines with J gene TRBJ1-1, with a weak D call TRBD1 (5 bases). Germline lookup yields CDR1 SNHLY and CDR2 FYNNEI. With 1 base removed from V and 0 bases from J, the gap between germline ends came to 9 bases. This CDR3 is built from 15 residues.